This TCR beta chain was recovered during a study of blood T cell repertoires in COVID-19. Study details: Samples taken during acute and convalescent COVID-19 were collected in the United States, Italy and Spain. In each case, the material was cDNA or gDNA derived from T cells, B-cell-depleted T cells, or PBMCs.

The V end was cut by 5 bases, the J end by 5 bases, with 13 bases between. Germline V gene data show CDR1 as LGHDT and CDR2 as YNNKEL (reference sequence). The CDR3 is made up of 13 amino acids. Source study methods: Estimated nucleated cell counts came from reference gene primer amplification. Using immunoSEQ multiplex PCR, the repertoire was profiled, and TCRdb retains in-frame clones only, with some absent. D and trimming come from the DNA, and the V and J calls and clone size come from that table. The sample includes 150,000 to 200,000 clones, roughly four fifths of them seen just once. The sequence was collected from a man in his 60s with active or convalescent COVID-19. The V call is TRBV3-1 (or the pseudogene TRBV3-2), the J call TRBJ2-7, with unresolved D. The sequencing sample was made of peripheral blood. In DNA, the CDR3 is TGTGCCAGCAGCTCGGGTCTTCACCACGAGCAGTACTTC. Its protein is CASSSGLHHEQYF.